What follows are 23 T cell receptor beta chains derived from one specimen sequenced in a study of CD8+ T cells in alopecia areata. RNA extraction was followed by reverse transcription into cDNA, which acted as the sequencing template. Sequencing used immunoSEQ multiplex PCR; TCRdb keeps in-frame clones, though not all of them. This sample has 150,000 or so clones; 80% to 90% occur once, and the top ten carry more than 13%. Source: CD8+ T cells sorted from blood, taken at week 0. The receptors come from a human donor with alopecia areata.

This clone was recorded only once. The chain joins TRBV30 to TRBJ2-3; D remains unclear. This CDR3 is 13 amino acids long. Germline lookup yields CDR1 GTSNPN and CDR2 SVGIG (reference sequence). V was trimmed by 2 bases and J by 3 bases, leaving 9 bases between them. CDR3: CAWSRLGTDTQYF. As DNA, the CDR3 is TGTGCCTGGAGTCGGTTAGGGACAGATACGCAGTATTTT.

The genes are TRBV27 and TRBJ1-5, with D perhaps TRBD1 (5 bases). Trimming stripped 4 bases from V and 6 bases from J, with 10 bases between. The CDR3 has 13 amino acids. Germline assignment: CDR1 MNHEY and CDR2 SMNVEV (reference sequence). The CDR3 spells CASSSGYSQPQHF. For the CDR3, the DNA is TGTGCCAGCAGTTCAGGGTACAGTCAGCCCCAGCATTTT.

In nucleotides, the CDR3 is TGTGCCAGCAGTTACTCAGGGTTACCGTGCGTCCTGACTTTC. This gives the protein CASSYSGLPCVLTF. The chain recombines TRBV6-5 with TRBJ2-6; D gene unclear. V was cut by 0 bases and J by 12 bases, with 12 bases left in between. The CDR3 sequence is 14 residues long. The germline V gene has CDR1 MNHEY and CDR2 SVGAGI.

CDR3 sequence reads: CAFYQGHEQYF. The CDR3 DNA reads as TGTGCCTTCTATCAGGGTCACGAGCAGTACTTC. The V gene is TRBV30, the J gene TRBJ2-7, with D possibly matching TRBD1 (5 bases). This CDR3 spans 11 amino acids. The V gene's germline CDR1 is GTSNPN and CDR2 SVGIG (reference sequence). Trimming removed 7 bases at V and 5 bases at J, with 12 bases between.

The chain carries TRBV4-1 and TRBJ2-3; 14 bases agree with TRBD2. CDR1 MGHRA and CDR2 YSYEKL come from the germline V gene. This CDR3 has 17 amino acids. V shed 1 base, J shed 6 bases, and the junction held 6 bases outside the gene matches. The CDR3 protein is CASSQVTSGRAWDTQYF. CDR3 DNA: TGCGCCAGCAGCCAAGTGACTAGCGGGAGGGCCTGGGATACGCAGTATTTT.

The gene calls are TRBV5-1 and TRBJ2-1; D remains ambiguous. Germline V gives CDR1 SGHRS, CDR2 YFSETQ. The V end lost 8 bases, the J end lost 8 bases, and 14 bases lay between the germline ends. CDR3 length: 12 amino acids. CDR3 DNA sequence: TGCGCCAGTAGTCAGAAATATGATGAGCAGTTCTTC. It encodes CASSQKYDEQFF.

The chain joins TRBV5-1 to TRBJ2-7; TRBD2 is a possible D gene (5 bases). This CDR3 comprises 13 residues. Trimming took 1 base from V and 3 from J, leaving 8 bases between them. Per the germline V gene, CDR1 is SGHRS and CDR2 is YFSETQ. CDR3 nucleotide sequence: TGCGCCAGCAGCTTGCTGAGCGGCTACGAGCAGTACTTC. Encoded protein: CASSLLSGYEQYF.

V is TRBV30 and J is TRBJ1-2; 7 bases map to TRBD1. The CDR3 runs to 14 residues. From germline, CDR1 is GTSNPN and CDR2 SVGIG (reference sequence). Trimming at V came to 0 bases and at J to 7 bases, leaving 8 bases not matched to a gene. The CDR3 spells CAWSVPQGIRGYTF. CDR3 in DNA: TGTGCCTGGAGTGTCCCACAGGGGATCCGTGGCTACACCTTC.

This clone appeared a single time. The chain uses TRBV6-5 and TRBJ2-7, with D possibly matching TRBD1 (5 bases). The V end was cut by 8 bases, the J end by 4 bases, with 21 bases between. CDR1 is MNHEY, CDR2 SVGAGI, per germline. This CDR3 contains 15 residues. CDR3 in amino acids: CASVPQAYYPYEQYF. CDR3 coding DNA: TGTGCCAGCGTACCACAGGCGTATTACCCGTACGAGCAGTACTTC.

This chain links TRBV5-4 with TRBJ2-7, with no clear D. Trimming removed 0 bases from V and 0 bases from J, with 7 bases in between. This CDR3 spans 14 amino acids. Germline V gene sequence: CDR1 SGHNT, CDR2 YYREEE (reference sequence). CDR3 loop: CASSLERFSYEQYF. The CDR3 nucleotides are TGTGCCAGCAGCTTGGAGAGGTTCTCCTACGAGCAGTACTTC. The entire variable domain, with the rest obtained from reference TRBV5-4 and TRBJ2-7, is as follows: ETGVTQSPTHLIKTRGQQVTLRCSSQSGHNTVSWYQQALGQGPQFIFQYYREEENGRGNFPPRFSGLQFPNYSSELNVNALELDDSALYLCASSLERFSYEQYFGPGTRLTVT.

This clone showed up just once. This chain links TRBV7-6 with TRBJ2-1, with D unresolved. Trimming stripped 4 bases from V and 6 bases from J, with 4 bases between. CDR1 is SGHVS and CDR2 is FNYEAQ in the germline V gene. The CDR3 runs to 11 residues. In DNA, the CDR3 is TGTGCCAGCAGCTGGAGCAATGAGCAGTTCTTC. The encoded protein is CASSWSNEQFF. Based on the CDR3 plus reference TRBV7-6 and TRBJ2-1, the full variable domain is GAGVSQSPRYKVTKRGQDVALRCDPISGHVSLYWYRQALGQGPEFLTYFNYEAQQDKSGLPNDRFSAERPEGSISTLTIQRTEQRDSAMYRCASSWSNEQFFGPGTRLTVL.

The J gene is TRBJ2-1, the V gene TRBV6-1; D is ambiguous. V was clipped by 10 bases and J by 7 bases, with 11 bases between them. This CDR3 has 11 residues. Germline assignment: CDR1 MNHNS and CDR2 SASEGT. The CDR3 sequence is CATSSLNEQFF. The CDR3 nucleotides read TGTGCCACCAGCAGTTTGAATGAGCAGTTCTTC.

This sequence joins TRBV9 and TRBJ1-1, with D tentatively TRBD1 (5 bases). This CDR3 comprises 13 residues. V dropped 3 bases and J dropped 4 bases, with 10 bases sitting between them. Germline V gene sequence: CDR1 SGDLS, CDR2 YYNGEE. DNA for the CDR3: TGTGCCAGCAGCGCTGGAGGGGCCACTGAAGCTTTCTTT. This encodes CASSAGGATEAFF. The full variable domain, with the rest looked up from reference TRBV9 and TRBJ1-1, is DSGVTQTPKHLITATGQRVTLRCSPRSGDLSVYWYQQSLDQGLQFLIQYYNGEERAKGNILERFSAQQFPDLHSELNLSSLELGDSALYFCASSAGGATEAFFGQGTRLTVV.

This chain links TRBV5-6 with TRBJ2-3; possibly TRBD1 or TRBD2 for D (5 bases each). Trimming left V 5 bases short and J 0 bases short, with 25 bases between. This CDR3 spans 19 amino acids. Germline V CDR1 and CDR2: SGHDT, YYEEEE. In nucleotides, the CDR3 is TGTGCCAGCAGATCCGGGACCCGAGCTTTACTTCCTAGCACAGATACGCAGTATTTT. This sequence encodes CASRSGTRALLPSTDTQYF. The whole variable domain, filled in from reference TRBV5-6 and TRBJ2-3, reads DAGVTQSPTHLIKTRGQQVTLRCSPKSGHDTVSWYQQALGQGPQFIFQYYEEEERQRGNFPDRFSGHQFPNYSSELNVNALLLGDSALYLCASRSGTRALLPSTDTQYFGPGTRLTVL.

This rearrangement joins TRBV18 to TRBJ1-5; TRBD1 aligns across 9 bases. Germline CDR1 reads KGHSH; CDR2 reads LQKENI. V shed 2 bases and J 1 base; nucleotides not matched to a gene: 9. The CDR3 has 18 residues. The CDR3 here is CASSPIPDRGYSNQPQHF. CDR3 nucleotide sequence: TGTGCCAGCTCACCAATCCCGGACAGGGGATACAGCAATCAGCCCCAGCATTTT.

V gene TRBV7-3 combines with J gene TRBJ2-5; maybe TRBD1 (8 bases). The CDR3 totals 14 residues. Germline V gene data show CDR1 as SGHTA and CDR2 as FQGTGA. V lost 4 bases to trimming and J lost 3 bases, with 12 bases between them. CDR3 DNA sequence: TGTGCCAGCAGCTCTACAGGGGGGGAAGAGACCCAGTACTTC. Translation: CASSSTGGEETQYF.

This rearrangement joins TRBV10-3 to TRBJ1-2, with D possibly being TRBD1 (6 bases). Per germline, CDR1 ENHRY and CDR2 SYGVKD. V lost 5 bases and J lost 8, with 12 bases in between. CDR3 length equals 12 residues. DNA for the CDR3: TGTGCCATCAGTCTCTCAGGGGAAGGCTACACCTTC. Amino acids: CAISLSGEGYTF.

The chain has TRBV6-6 and TRBJ2-7, with TRBD1 as a possible D gene (5 bases). Deletions cut 6 bases from V and 0 bases from J, with 15 bases between. Per germline, CDR1 MNHNY and CDR2 SVGAGI (reference sequence). The CDR3 runs 15 residues. Written as DNA, the CDR3 is TGTGCCAGCAGGACGACAGATGAGAGCTCCTACGAGCAGTACTTC. Residues: CASRTTDESSYEQYF.

The CDR3: CASSFQVCAYNSPLHF. CDR3 in DNA: TGTGCCAGCAGTTTCCAGGTCTGCGCCTATAATTCACCCCTCCACTTT. The chain couples TRBV27 to TRBJ1-6; no clear D gene. Germline lookup yields CDR1 MNHEY and CDR2 SMNVEV (reference sequence). V lost 3 bases and J lost 2, with 11 bases in between. The CDR3 extends over 16 amino acids.

The J gene is TRBJ2-7, the V gene TRBV7-9; 7 nucleotides line up with TRBD1. Germline values: CDR1 SEHNR, CDR2 FQNEAQ (reference sequence). CDR3 size: 15 residues. After removal of 1 base from V and 5 bases from J, the junction contained 8 bases not matched to a gene. The CDR3: CASSLEQGWFDEQYF. The CDR3, as DNA: TGTGCCAGCAGCTTAGAACAGGGGTGGTTTGACGAGCAGTACTTC.

V usage is TRBV5-1 and J usage is TRBJ2-1; 11 bases map to TRBD2. Germline-derived CDR1 and CDR2 are SGHRS and YFSETQ. Losses at the gene ends were 1 base for V and 7 bases for J; bases not matched to a gene: 4. The CDR3 has 15 residues. DNA for the CDR3: TGCGCCAGCAGCTTGTCACTAGCGGGAGTGAATGAGCAGTTCTTC. Amino acids: CASSLSLAGVNEQFF.

The rearrangement links TRBV11-2 to TRBJ2-1, with D unclear. Trimming left V 8 bases short and J 5 bases short, with 19 bases between. The CDR3 is made up of 15 amino acids. Per the germline V gene, CDR1 is SGHAT and CDR2 is FQNNGV. As DNA, the CDR3 is TGTGCCAGCTCCCCGCCTGGGCTGATTCACAATGAGCAGTTCTTC. It yields the protein CASSPPGLIHNEQFF.

This chain joins TRBV29-1 and TRBJ1-1, with D perhaps matching TRBD1 (5 bases). With 4 bases removed from V and 1 base from J, the gap between germline ends came to 10 bases. The CDR3 is made up of 13 amino acids. CDR1 is SQVTM and CDR2 is ANQGSEA in the germline V gene. CDR3 amino acids: CSVGVGANTEAFF. The CDR3 DNA is TGCAGCGTTGGGGTAGGGGCGAACACTGAAGCTTTCTTT.